At least ten counts were recorded for the clone carrying this T cell receptor beta chain. The antigen is unknown. TCRdb itself ran the reads through MiXCR, one entry per CDR3 protein. The top ten hold 9.5% to 13% of the sample, which has about 130,000 distinct CDR3 sequences, 7.5% to 9% seen once. V was shortened by 5 bases and J by 1 base, with 14 bases between the two germline ends. The CDR3 loop spans 16 amino acids. Germline CDR1 and CDR2: SGHTA and FQGNSA. The sample originates from a study of T cell repertoires in cytomegalovirus infection. Looking at the study overall: Based on public TCR beta signatures, there were indications of CMV infection and of a matching HLA type. Whole-study findings and limits: CMV-specific TCR beta clonotypes restricted by HLA-C were the ones dominating the ex vivo response. Summed public TCR beta family frequency identified CMV carriers bearing the relevant HLA.

The rearrangement joins TRBV7-2 to TRBJ2-2, with a tentative D call TRBD1 (5 bases). The source of this sequence is a human donor in good health (CMV status not recorded). Some clones in this sample may be carry-over from other donors' samples. Sample: PBMCs. CDR3 in DNA: TGTGCCAGCAGCCCAGACAGCCCCGTGAACACCGGGGAGCTGTTTTTT. Translation gives CASSPDSPVNTGELFF.